Listed here is a single T cell receptor beta chain. Its recognized antigen is unknown. No much larger clone is present one base from it, and per-base qualities are unavailable. This sample is part of a study of control samples from healthy donors and cancer patients (TCRdb year 2020). The library was built by means of the immunoSEQ multiplex PCR assay. TCRdb holds this immuneACCESS table with in-frame rearrangements only. Some clones are missing; in checked studies, unresolved V genes explain under half, and the rest has no known cause. In this sample the table shows 88,000 or so clones, approximately 94% of which occur a single time. The ten top clones hold around 5% of the sample. The trim is 4 bases for V and 0 bases for J, with a gap of 9 bases between the germline ends. Per the germline V gene, MNHEY is the CDR1 and SVGEGT is the CDR2. Reading from cysteine to phenylalanine, the CDR3 counts 14 amino acids. Of the read, only the CDR3 DNA is kept; its 42 bases are in frame from base 1.

The rearrangement combines TRBV6-2 or TRBV6-3 with TRBJ1-1; the D gene cannot be resolved reliably. The clonotype was recovered from a woman aged 18-29 years in good health. The sample was blood. The DNA is as follows: TGTGCCAGCAGTTCCTTCTTCGTGAACACTGAAGCTTTCTTT. It is translated as CASSSFFVNTEAFF.